The 13 T cell receptor beta chains in this list originate from one sample, sequenced in a study of beta chain features in type 1 diabetes. Of the isolated RNA, all was reverse transcribed, and so the sequenced material was expressed TCRB transcripts. The protocol was immunoSEQ multiplex PCR, while the TCRdb copy is restricted to in-frame clones and leaves out a portion. The sample lists hundreds of thousands of clones; roughly 15% were seen once. The sample was naive CD4+ T cells from blood. These receptors originate from a young woman in good health.

This clone was seen more than once but under ten times. The chain couples TRBV7-3 to TRBJ2-7; D tentatively fits TRBD1 or TRBD2 (5 bases each). Deletions cut 4 bases from V and 7 bases from J, with 14 bases between. The CDR3 loop spans 13 amino acids. Germline CDR1 is SGHTA and CDR2 is FQGTGA. Here the CDR3 reads CASSSGPEGEQYF. The CDR3 coding sequence is TGTGCCAGCAGCTCCGGACCCGAGGGGGAGCAGTACTTC. Together with reference TRBV7-3 and TRBJ2-7, the CDR3 gives the full variable domain: GAGVSQTPSNKVTEKGKYVELRCDPISGHTALYWYRQSLGQGPEFLIYFQGTGAADDSGLPNDRFFAVRPEGSVSTLKIQRTERGDSAVYLCASSSGPEGEQYFGPGTRLTVT.

The chain is built from TRBV7-2 and TRBJ2-2, with 7 bases matching TRBD1. The CDR3 sequence is 16 residues long. Germline V lookup: CDR1 SGHTA, CDR2 FQGNSA. The V gene end was trimmed by 2 bases and the J gene end by 5 bases; junction bases not matched to a gene: 8. This CDR3 reads CASSLTRGRGTGELFF. DNA for the CDR3: TGTGCCAGCAGCTTAACCCGCGGCAGGGGGACCGGGGAGCTGTTTTTT.

This clone was seen only a few times. V gene TRBV5-6 combines with J gene TRBJ2-1, with 7 bases identical to TRBD2. The CDR3 is 14 residues long. Germline CDR1 and CDR2: SGHDT and YYEEEE. The junction had 12 bases not matched to a gene; V was cut back by 3 bases and J by 12 bases. CDR3 amino acids: CASSWTPTSWLQFF. CDR3 coding DNA: TGTGCCAGCAGCTGGACCCCGACTAGCTGGTTGCAGTTCTTC.

V usage is TRBV6-1 and J usage is TRBJ1-4; D might be TRBD1 (5 bases). V lost 0 bases, J lost 5 bases, and 7 bases lay in between. Per germline, CDR1 MNHNS and CDR2 SASEGT. The CDR3 has 14 amino acids. The CDR3 DNA is TGTGCCAGCAGTGAAGCGGCAGGGAATGAAAAACTGTTTTTT. This encodes CASSEAAGNEKLFF.

This clone turned up a few times. V gene TRBV4-3 combines with J gene TRBJ2-2, with TRBD2 identical over 8 bases. The V segment lost 1 base and the J segment 1 base; nucleotides outside the gene matches: 2. Germline V CDR1 and CDR2: LGHNA, YSLEER. The CDR3 covers 16 residues. CDR3 region: CASSQGLARNTGELFF. The CDR3 DNA is TGCGCCAGCAGCCAAGGACTAGCGCGGAACACCGGGGAGCTGTTTTTT.

V usage is TRBV9 and J usage is TRBJ2-2; D perhaps matches TRBD1 (6 bases). With 1 base removed from V and 0 bases from J, the gap between germline ends came to 10 bases. CDR1 is SGDLS and CDR2 is YYNGEE in the germline V gene. The CDR3 consists of 16 residues. As DNA, the CDR3 is TGTGCCAGCAGCGTACTGGGGGCCGCGAACACCGGGGAGCTGTTTTTT. It specifies CASSVLGAANTGELFF.

This chain uses TRBV28 with TRBJ2-7; D gene unclear. The CDR3 is 11 amino acids. Germline assignment: CDR1 MDHEN and CDR2 SYDVKM. Trimming stripped 6 bases from V and 2 bases from J, with 5 bases between. DNA of the CDR3: TGTGCCAGCAGGGCCCCCTACGAGCAGTACTTC. This encodes CASRAPYEQYF.

This clone was counted between two and nine times. This chain joins TRBV28 and TRBJ2-7; D remains unclear. Per germline, CDR1 MDHEN and CDR2 SYDVKM. The CDR3 length is 12 residues. V lost 6 bases and J lost 5, with 11 bases in between. The CDR3: CASSSPLDEQYF. CDR3 coding DNA: TGTGCCAGCAGCTCACCGTTAGACGAGCAGTACTTC.

This chain connects TRBV6-1 to TRBJ2-7; D ambiguous. CDR1 MNHNS and CDR2 SASEGT come from the germline V gene. This CDR3 contains 11 residues. Trimming left V 8 bases short and J 7 bases short, with 12 bases between. CDR3 protein: CASGWVREQYF. Written as DNA, the CDR3 is TGTGCCAGCGGTTGGGTGAGGGAGCAGTACTTC.

This chain joins TRBV5-1 and TRBJ2-4; D uncertain. V lost 0 bases to trimming and J lost 6 bases, with 10 bases between them. Germline V CDR1 and CDR2: SGHRS, YFSETQ. This CDR3 is built from 14 residues. This CDR3 is CASSLGAVGNIQYF. CDR3 nucleotide sequence: TGCGCCAGCAGCTTGGGGGCCGTCGGAAACATTCAGTACTTC.

J is TRBJ1-3 and V is TRBV9; tentatively, D is TRBD1 (6 bases). The CDR3 has 15 amino acids. V lost 4 bases and J lost 0, with 11 bases in between. CDR1 is SGDLS, CDR2 YYNGEE, per germline. CDR3 protein: CASSTSGDSGNTIYF. The CDR3 coding sequence is TGTGCCAGCAGCACCTCAGGGGACTCTGGAAACACCATATATTTT. The entire variable domain, with the rest obtained from reference TRBV9 and TRBJ1-3, is as follows: DSGVTQTPKHLITATGQRVTLRCSPRSGDLSVYWYQQSLDQGLQFLIQYYNGEERAKGNILERFSAQQFPDLHSELNLSSLELGDSALYFCASSTSGDSGNTIYFGEGSWLTVV.

The DNA of the CDR3 is TGTGCCAGCAGCGTAGGTCCGCTCACCGGGGAGCTGTTTTTT. Translation: CASSVGPLTGELFF. The V gene is TRBV9, the J gene TRBJ2-2; no clear D. Germline assignment: CDR1 SGDLS and CDR2 YYNGEE. Between the trimmed V and J ends, which lost 0 bases and 4 bases, there was a span of 7 bases. The CDR3 runs to 14 residues.

This clone was observed a few times. The CDR3 DNA reads TGCGCCAGCAGCCCGACAGTGGTGGCCGGGGAGCTGTTTTTT. Translating it yields CASSPTVVAGELFF. The gene calls are TRBV5-1 and TRBJ2-2; perhaps TRBD1 as D (5 bases). Germline V lookup: CDR1 SGHRS, CDR2 YFSETQ. This CDR3 is 14 amino acids long. Between the trimmed V and J ends, which lost 4 bases and 6 bases, there was a span of 13 bases.